The rows below give T cell receptor beta chains drawn from one sample of a study of blood T cells in healthy people across ages. TCRdb used MiXCR to reprocess the 5' RACE reads, holding one entry per CDR3 protein. The data show fewer than 2 million distinct CDR3 sequences, approximately 39% seen once. The sequencing sample was made of blood. These receptors all come from a human donor in good health. The conserved cysteine and the conserved F or W are not part of the CDR3 here.

j_gene: TRBJ1-3; v_gene: TRBV4-1; CDR3aa: ASSPLGGVSSGNTIY
j_gene: TRBJ2-1; v_gene: TRBV12-3/TRBV12-4; CDR3aa: ASSLPTQGTEQF
j_gene: TRBJ2-3; v_gene: TRBV12-3/TRBV12-4; CDR3aa: ASSFMSTDTQY
j_gene: TRBJ1-2; v_gene: TRBV2; CDR3aa: ASRYRVDYGYT
j_gene: TRBJ1-2; v_gene: TRBV7-2; CDR3aa: ASSLLRSLRGYT
j_gene: TRBJ2-4; v_gene: TRBV28; CDR3aa: ASSLTGTGEANIQY
j_gene: TRBJ2-4; v_gene: TRBV7-8; CDR3aa: ASSLALWTGARIKNIQY
j_gene: TRBJ2-3; v_gene: TRBV5-5; CDR3aa: ASSEDRVTTDTQY
j_gene: TRBJ1-1; v_gene: TRBV5-6; CDR3aa: ASSLAETNTEAF
j_gene: TRBJ2-5; v_gene: TRBV4-2; CDR3aa: ASSQSRGADEETQY